One sample yielded the 30 T cell receptor beta chains listed below, sequenced in a study of T-cell memory formation after mild COVID-19. MiXCR, run by TCRdb on the 5' RACE reads, gives a single entry per CDR3 protein. Altogether around 300,000 distinct CDR3 sequences are present, around 8% being singletons, with the ten largest covering approximately 23%. Sequencing was carried out using PBMCs or a T cell subset sorted from them (not recorded which). These receptors were collected from a young man who had mild COVID-19 (a few samples of this study predate the infection). Cell type and time point are not known.

The genes are TRBV29-1 and TRBJ2-1; weak D call: TRBD1 (6 bases). Germline values: CDR1 SQVTM, CDR2 ANQGSEA. Trimming removed 0 bases from V and 10 bases from J, with 10 bases in between. The CDR3 totals 12 residues. CDR3 sequence: CSVEDFGQEQFF. The CDR3 DNA reads TGCAGCGTTGAAGATTTCGGACAGGAGCAGTTCTTC.

The rearrangement uses TRBV20-1 and TRBJ2-5; 12 positions agree with TRBD1. CDR1 is DFQATT, CDR2 SNEGSKA, per germline (reference sequence). The CDR3 is 15 amino acids. J gave up 1 base and V 5 bases, and 5 bases lay outside the gene matches. CDR3 protein: CSASPGQGAQETQYF. The CDR3 DNA reads TGCAGTGCTTCCCCGGGACAGGGGGCCCAAGAGACCCAGTACTTC.

The count of this clonotype is one. This may stem from a read error, because a much larger clone lies one nucleotide away. This chain uses TRBV6-5 with TRBJ2-5; the D gene is possibly TRBD1 (6 bases). Trimming pared 6 bases from V and 2 bases from J, leaving 16 bases between. The CDR3 extends over 15 amino acids. Germline V gene data show CDR1 as MNHEY and CDR2 as SVGAGI. CDR3 sequence: CASRTLGAQQETQYF. The CDR3 DNA follows: TGTGCCAGCAGGACATTGGGGGCCCAACAAGAGACCCAGTACTTC.

This clonotype has at least ten counts. The rearrangement uses TRBV5-1 and TRBJ2-1; 8 bases align to TRBD1. The CDR3 covers 15 residues. The germline V gene has CDR1 SGHRS and CDR2 YFSETQ. V gave up 0 bases and J gave up 5 bases; unmatched junction bases: 4. CDR3 loop: CASSLGQGAHNEQFF. In DNA form, the CDR3 reads TGCGCCAGCAGCTTGGGGCAGGGGGCACACAATGAGCAGTTCTTC. Complete variable domain (other parts from reference TRBV5-1 and TRBJ2-1): KAGVTQTPRYLIKTRGQQVTLSCSPISGHRSVSWYQQTPGQGLQFLFEYFSETQRNKGNFPGRFSGRQFSNSRSEMNVSTLELGDSALYLCASSLGQGAHNEQFFGPGTRLTVL.

This clonotype was observed a few times. The V and J genes are TRBV6-2 or TRBV6-3 and TRBJ2-1; D gene ambiguous. Germline V gives CDR1 MNHEY, CDR2 SVGEGT. The V end lost 8 bases, the J end lost 13 bases, and 15 bases lay between the germline ends. This CDR3 contains 11 residues. The DNA for the CDR3 is TGTGCCAGCGCCCACAGTTGGGAACAGTTCTTC. Translation: CASAHSWEQFF.

The genes are TRBV29-1 and TRBJ2-7, with D possibly being TRBD1 (6 bases). V lost 0 bases and J lost 7, with 22 bases in between. CDR3 size: 16 residues. CDR1 is SQVTM, CDR2 ANQGSEA, per germline. CDR3 nucleotides: TGCAGCGTTGAAGATTATGCGGTCACAGGGACGAGAGAGCAGTACTTC. This translates into CSVEDYAVTGTREQYF.

The chain couples TRBV12-3 or TRBV12-4 to TRBJ2-3; tentatively, D is TRBD2 (5 bases). The CDR3 is made up of 14 amino acids. Trimming removed 6 bases from V and 11 bases from J, with 21 bases in between. CDR3 residues: CASSPGMGKRRQYF. CDR3 nucleotides: TGTGCCAGCAGCCCCGGGATGGGAAAGCGGCGGCAGTATTTT.

In this sample, this clonotype turned up a few times. V usage is TRBV19 and J usage is TRBJ1-5; D may be TRBD1 (5 bases). The germline CDR1 and CDR2 sequences are LNHDA and SQIVND (reference sequence). The CDR3 consists of 13 residues. V was pared by 10 bases and J by 1 base, with 11 bases between. In DNA form, the CDR3 reads TGTGCCACCGCGGGGGGAAGCAATCAGCCCCAGCATTTT. This gives the protein CATAGGSNQPQHF.

A few counts support this clonotype. V gene TRBV5-1 combines with J gene TRBJ2-1; TRBD1 is a possible D gene (5 bases). The V gene's germline CDR1 is SGHRS and CDR2 YFSETQ. V was pared by 2 bases and J by 5 bases, with 14 bases between. This CDR3 is 15 amino acids long. The CDR3 sequence is CASSLSWGPDNEQFF. The DNA of the CDR3 is TGCGCCAGCAGCTTATCGTGGGGCCCCGACAATGAGCAGTTCTTC.

This clonotype has ten or more counts. The genes are TRBV20-1 and TRBJ1-1; TRBD1 matches at 9 bases. There are 14 residues in the CDR3. Germline lookup yields CDR1 DFQATT and CDR2 SNEGSKA (reference sequence). With 4 bases clipped from V and 5 bases from J, the junction kept 8 bases outside the gene matches. This CDR3 is CSAKLTGGGTEAFF. DNA of the CDR3: TGCAGTGCTAAATTAACAGGGGGCGGAACTGAAGCTTTCTTT.

The chain has TRBV19 and TRBJ1-1, with D unresolved. The CDR3 covers 13 residues. With 4 bases removed from V and 0 bases from J, the gap between germline ends came to 6 bases. Germline lookup yields CDR1 LNHDA and CDR2 SQIVND (reference sequence). DNA of the CDR3: TGTGCCAGTAGTACTCAAATGAACACTGAAGCTTTCTTT. As protein: CASSTQMNTEAFF. Full variable domain (missing parts from reference TRBV19 and TRBJ1-1): DGGITQSPKYLFRKEGQNVTLSCEQNLNHDAMYWYRQDPGQGLRLIYYSQIVNDFQKGDIAEGYSVSREKKESFPLTVTSAQKNPTAFYLCASSTQMNTEAFFGQGTRLTVV.

The J gene is TRBJ2-2, the V gene TRBV5-1; no clear D gene. Trimming cost V 0 bases and J 9 bases, with 18 bases left between them. Germline-derived CDR1 and CDR2 are SGHRS and YFSETQ. This CDR3 is built from 16 residues. This chain's CDR3 is CASSLGEVRMGRELFF. The DNA for the CDR3 is TGCGCCAGCAGCTTGGGTGAAGTGAGGATGGGGAGGGAGCTGTTTTTT.

This clonotype was detected a few times. V usage is TRBV7-8 and J usage is TRBJ1-5; D may be TRBD1 (6 bases). CDR3 size: 15 residues. Germline-derived CDR1 and CDR2 are SGHVS and FQNEAQ. V was shortened by 5 bases and J by 6 bases, with 17 bases between the two germline ends. CDR3 residues: CASSPRPGDGQPQHF. CDR3 in DNA: TGTGCCAGCAGCCCCAGGCCAGGGGATGGTCAGCCCCAGCATTTT.

The chain is built from TRBV2 and TRBJ1-1; D may be TRBD1 (5 bases). With 6 bases removed from V and 4 bases from J, the gap between germline ends came to 12 bases. The CDR3 sequence is 13 residues long. Germline assignment: CDR1 SNHLY and CDR2 FYNNEI. CDR3 nucleotides: TGTGCCAGCAGGGGGGAGTCGGGCACTGAAGCTTTCTTT. Translating gives CASRGESGTEAFF. Full variable domain (remainder filled in from reference TRBV2 and TRBJ1-1): EPEVTQTPSHQVTQMGQEVILRCVPISNHLYFYWYRQILGQKVEFLVSFYNNEISEKSEIFDDQFSVERPDGSNFTLKIRSTKLEDSAMYFCASRGESGTEAFFGQGTRLTVV.

The chain couples TRBV18 to TRBJ1-6; 7 nucleotides match TRBD1. Losses at the gene ends were 3 bases for V and 8 bases for J; bases not matched to a gene: 4. This CDR3 is 14 amino acids long. CDR1 is KGHSH, CDR2 LQKENI, per germline. CDR3: CASSPTGRDSPLHF. CDR3 bases: TGTGCCAGCTCACCGACAGGGAGAGATTCACCCCTCCACTTT.

The chain employs TRBV5-4 and TRBJ2-4; the match to TRBD1 covers 12 bases. The CDR3 totals 14 residues. CDR1 and CDR2 (germline): SGHNT, YYREEE (reference sequence). The J segment lost 8 bases and the V segment lost 4 bases, leaving 4 bases of the junction unmatched. The CDR3: CASSEGQGADIQYF. In nucleotides, the CDR3 is TGTGCCAGCAGCGAGGGACAGGGGGCTGACATTCAGTACTTC. Full variable domain (outside the CDR3, taken from reference TRBV5-4 and TRBJ2-4): ETGVTQSPTHLIKTRGQQVTLRCSSQSGHNTVSWYQQALGQGPQFIFQYYREEENGRGNFPPRFSGLQFPNYSSELNVNALELDDSALYLCASSEGQGADIQYFGAGTRLSVL.

This chain joins TRBV7-9 and TRBJ1-6; maybe TRBD1 (5 bases). With 5 bases removed from V and 9 bases from J, the gap between germline ends came to 11 bases. The CDR3 is made up of 13 amino acids. From germline, CDR1 is SEHNR and CDR2 FQNEAQ (reference sequence). CDR3 nucleotide sequence: TGTGCCAGCAGCCGGGACCGGGGTTCACCCCTCCACTTT. Amino acid sequence: CASSRDRGSPLHF.

This clonotype turned up a few times. The chain has TRBV20-1 and TRBJ2-3; D ambiguous. The germline V gene encodes CDR1 DFQATT and CDR2 SNEGSKA (reference sequence). There are 13 residues in the CDR3. V lost 5 bases and J lost 1, with 10 bases in between. The CDR3 loop is CSASSPRTDTQYF. For the CDR3, the DNA is TGCAGTGCTTCTTCGCCCCGCACAGATACGCAGTATTTT.

This clonotype has only a few counts. This chain joins TRBV29-1 and TRBJ2-7; 8 bases are shared with TRBD2. The CDR3 spans 14 residues. In germline, CDR1 is SQVTM, CDR2 ANQGSEA. Unmatched junction bases numbered 5, after V lost 1 base and J lost 3 bases. The CDR3 bases are TGCAGCGTTGAAGGTCTAGCGGGCGTCTACGAGCAGTACTTC. Translating it yields CSVEGLAGVYEQYF.

This clonotype was detected only a few times. The rearrangement uses TRBV29-1 and TRBJ1-2; TRBD1 is a possible D gene (5 bases). The length of the CDR3 is 12 residues. The germline V gene has CDR1 SQVTM and CDR2 ANQGSEA. V was pared by 5 bases and J by 3 bases, with 10 bases between. The CDR3 loop reads CSVKGGDYGYTF. The CDR3 DNA reads as TGCAGCGTTAAGGGAGGGGACTATGGCTACACCTTC.

This clonotype was picked up many times. This chain connects TRBV7-9 to TRBJ2-1; D is tentatively TRBD1 or TRBD2 (5 bases each). Germline V lookup: CDR1 SEHNR, CDR2 FQNEAQ (reference sequence). V shed 10 bases and J shed 4 bases, with 14 bases lying between them. The CDR3 is made up of 13 amino acids. This chain's CDR3 is CATSLGTYNEQFF. The CDR3 DNA reads as TGTGCCACCTCTCTGGGGACGTACAATGAGCAGTTCTTC. Filled out from reference TRBV7-9 and TRBJ2-1, the complete variable domain reads DTGVSQNPRHKITKRGQNVTFRCDPISEHNRLYWYRQTLGQGPEFLTYFQNEAQLEKSRLLSDRFSAERPKGSFSTLEIQRTEQGDSAMYLCATSLGTYNEQFFGPGTRLTVL.

The chain has TRBV2 and TRBJ2-7; the D is unclear. Trimming stripped 0 bases from V and 5 bases from J, with 2 bases between. Germline CDR1 is SNHLY and CDR2 is FYNNEI. The CDR3 consists of 11 residues. In DNA, the CDR3 is TGTGCCAGCAGTGAAGCAAACGAGCAGTACGTC. Translation gives CASSEANEQYV.

This clonotype was recorded a few times. CDR3 sequence: CATLRIARGETQYF. CDR3 nucleotides: TGTGCCACCTTGAGGATAGCGAGGGGGGAGACCCAGTACTTC. The rearrangement joins TRBV24-1 to TRBJ2-5; TRBD1 is a possible D gene (6 bases). Trimming pared 9 bases from V and 5 bases from J, leaving 18 bases between. Germline assignment: CDR1 KGHDR and CDR2 SFDVKD. CDR3 length: 14 residues.

This clonotype has just a few counts. This sequence joins TRBV12-3 or TRBV12-4 and TRBJ2-1; D unclear. The V end lost 5 bases, the J end lost 5 bases, and 13 bases lay between the germline ends. The length of the CDR3 is 14 residues. The CDR3 DNA reads TGTGCCAGCAGTGCCCCGATTCATGACAATGAGCAGTTCTTC. This sequence encodes CASSAPIHDNEQFF.

V usage is TRBV28 and J usage is TRBJ2-1; D possibly corresponds to TRBD2 (6 bases). CDR1 is MDHEN, CDR2 SYDVKM, per germline. Trimming shortened V by 10 bases and J by 7 bases, and 11 bases separated the two germline ends. The CDR3 runs to 11 residues. CDR3 DNA: TGTGCCACCGGACGGGGGAATGAGCAGTTCTTC. Its protein product is CATGRGNEQFF. The variable domain in full, completed from reference TRBV28 and TRBJ2-1, reads DVKVTQSSRYLVKRTGEKVFLECVQDMDHENMFWYRQDPGLGLRLIYFSYDVKMKEKGDIPEGYSVSREKKERFSLILESASTNQTSMYLCATGRGNEQFFGPGTRLTVL.

There are a few counts of this clonotype. One junction end disagrees with the germline gene, perhaps due to a read error. The rearrangement links TRBV20-1 to TRBJ2-5; possibly TRBD2 for D (6 bases). CDR1 and CDR2 (germline): DFQATT, SNEGSKA (reference sequence). The CDR3 runs 14 residues. The CDR3 loop reads CSAIPGLPQGTQYF. The CDR3 nucleotides read TGCAGTGCAATCCCGGGACTGCCCCAAGGGACCCAGTACTTC.

This clonotype was picked up a small number of times. The J gene is TRBJ2-5, the V gene TRBV9; D gene uncertain. The germline CDR1 and CDR2 sequences are SGDLS and YYNGEE. The CDR3 spans 15 residues. The germline V and J ends were trimmed by 0 bases and 5 bases, with 14 bases remaining between them. The CDR3 bases are TGTGCCAGCAGCGTAGGCAGTCGCACTCCGGAGACCCAGTACTTC. This translates into CASSVGSRTPETQYF.

This clonotype was seen once. This may be a read error, as it is one base from a much larger clone. The chain has TRBV5-1 and TRBJ1-2; possibly TRBD1 for D (5 bases). Germline values: CDR1 SGHRS, CDR2 YFSETQ. V was pared by 0 bases and J by 5 bases, with 17 bases between. The CDR3 totals 16 residues. CDR3 protein: CASSLVETVGEYGYTF. CDR3 DNA sequence: TGCGCCAGCAGCTTGGTAGAGACAGTGGGCGAGTATGGCTACACCTTC.

This clonotype was counted between two and nine times. CDR3 nucleotides: TGTGCCAGCAGCTTCGCCAGCGGGGGCCACTCCTACAATGAGCAGTTCTTC. It translates to CASSFASGGHSYNEQFF. The chain joins TRBV7-6 to TRBJ2-1; 8 positions match TRBD2. Germline-derived CDR1 and CDR2 are SGHVS and FNYEAQ. This CDR3 comprises 17 residues. V lost 3 bases, J lost 0 bases, and 7 bases stayed unmatched.

The rearrangement links TRBV7-9 to TRBJ1-1; 8 bases line up with TRBD1. Per the germline V gene, CDR1 is SEHNR and CDR2 is FQNEAQ (reference sequence). This CDR3 region has 18 residues. J lost 0 bases, V lost 3 bases, and 12 bases had no gene match. Written as DNA, the CDR3 is TGTGCCAGCAGCTTCCTACGGACAGGGCCAGTTATGAACACTGAAGCTTTCTTT. This translates into CASSFLRTGPVMNTEAFF.